This entry concerns a single T cell receptor (beta chain). The entry originates in a study of T cells in Graves' hyperthyroidism and ophthalmopathy. Stability of Graves' hyperthyroidism was defined as absent ophthalmopathy progression within 18 months. It was 8.5 to 10 ml of fresh peripheral blood that supplied the PBMCs. The CDR3 regions of TCR beta were amplified from RNA transcripts. A first-round RT-PCR of the TCR CDR3 used the HTBI primer set. TCRdb independently ran MiXCR on the multiplex PCR reads; one entry per CDR3 protein. The data hold under 300,000 distinct CDR3 sequences, with roughly 13% observed a single time. CDR1 is PRHDT, CDR2 FYEKMQ, per germline (reference sequence). J gave up 10 bases and V 5 bases, and 10 bases lay outside the gene matches. CDR3 size: 15 residues.

The chain is built from TRBV13 and TRBJ1-4, with TRBD1 matching over 10 bases. Specimen: blood. This receptor was identified in a woman in her forties with Graves' hyperthyroidism. CDR3 in DNA: TGTGCCAGCAGCCAGGGGGACAGGGGCCTTCGAAAACTGTTTTTT. Translated: CASSQGDRGLRKLFF.